This is a list of T cell receptor beta chains from one sample in a study of PD-1 blockade in mismatch repair-deficient tumors. TCRdb keeps only in-frame clones here, not all; method: immunoSEQ multiplex PCR. The sample yields 45,000 to 55,000 clones, about 85% seen once. Specimen: peripheral blood, collected around 19 weeks after starting pembrolizumab. The receptors come from an adult with mismatch repair-deficient cancer. Each CDR3 is given with its conserved first and last residue. D genes are given only for firm matches. Size is stated for part of the rows, as once, few or many counts, or as a class when the clone is expanded.

CASSLTNSGNTIYF,TGTGCCAGCAGCCTAACAAACTCTGGAAACACCATATATTTT,TRBV7-3,-,-,TRBJ1-3
CASRDRYTDTQYF,TGTGCCTCCCGGGACAGATACACAGATACGCAGTATTTT,TRBV10-3,TRBD1,-,TRBJ2-3
CASSREMGPGELFF,TGTGCCAGCAGCCGAGAAATGGGGCCCGGGGAGCTGTTTTTT,TRBV7-3,-,-,TRBJ2-2
CASSDGLKETQYF,TGTGCCAGCAGTGACGGACTAAAAGAGACCCAGTACTTC,TRBV6-4,-,-,TRBJ2-5
CASSYSSSGNEQFF,TGTGCCAGCAGTTACTCGTCTAGCGGGAATGAGCAGTTCTTC,TRBV6-5,TRBD2,once,TRBJ2-1
CASSSTPGLAGAAYEQYF,TGCGCCAGCAGCTCGACCCCGGGACTAGCGGGGGCAGCTTACGAGCAGTACTTC,TRBV5-1,TRBD2,-,TRBJ2-7
CASSLWLASYNEQFF,TGTGCCAGCAGCTTATGGCTAGCGAGCTACAATGAGCAGTTCTTC,TRBV11-2,-,-,TRBJ2-1
CASSLPGTGSSYEQYF,TGTGCCAGCAGCTTGCCGGGGACAGGGAGCTCCTACGAGCAGTACTTC,TRBV5-4,TRBD1,few,TRBJ2-7
CSVSSRGLGVQPQHF,TGCAGCGTTTCCTCCAGGGGTCTAGGTGTTCAGCCCCAGCATTTT,TRBV29-1,-,-,TRBJ1-5
CASSLNPNTEAFF,TGTGCCAGCAGCTTAAACCCGAACACTGAAGCTTTCTTT,TRBV5-5,-,-,TRBJ1-1
CASTPGQGAWSDEQFF,TGTGCCAGCACCCCGGGACAGGGGGCTTGGTCGGATGAGCAGTTCTTC,TRBV28,TRBD1,-,TRBJ2-1
CASSWLSKTEAFF,TGTGCCAGCAGCTGGCTAAGTAAGACGGAAGCTTTCTTT,TRBV7-9,-,-,TRBJ1-1
CAMMPSGAYEQYF,TGTGCCATGATGCCTAGCGGGGCATACGAGCAGTACTTC,TRBV10-3,TRBD2,once,TRBJ2-7
CASSYAGGSSYEQYF,TGTGCCAGCAGTTACGCGGGCGGGAGCTCCTACGAGCAGTACTTC,TRBV6-5,TRBD2,-,TRBJ2-7
CASSDGTSGLTQHF,TGTGCCAGCAGCGACGGGACTAGCGGCCTGACCCAGCACTTC,TRBV9,TRBD2,-,TRBJ2-5
CASSPNRDAGYTF,TGTGCCAGCAGCCCTAACAGGGATGCAGGCTACACCTTC,TRBV11-2,-,medium-sized,TRBJ1-2
CASSLWGNPEAFF,TGTGCCAGCAGCTTGTGGGGGAATCCTGAAGCTTTCTTT,TRBV7-2,-,-,TRBJ1-1
CASSSANTGELFF,TGTGCCAGCAGCTCCGCGAACACCGGGGAGCTGTTTTTT,TRBV7-3,-,-,TRBJ2-2
CSVEDRLNQITQYF,TGCAGCGTTGAAGATCGATTAAACCAGATAACGCAGTATTTT,TRBV29-1,-,-,TRBJ2-3
CASRVTNVAGPYNEQFF,TGTGCCAGCAGGGTAACCAACGTAGCGGGCCCCTACAATGAGCAGTTCTTC,TRBV11-2,TRBD2,-,TRBJ2-1
CASWAAMNSGELFF,TGTGCTAGCTGGGCGGCAATGAACTCCGGGGAGCTGTTTTTT,TRBV12-5,-,-,TRBJ2-2
CASSYGVSYGYTF,TGTGCCAGCAGTTACGGCGTCAGCTATGGCTACACCTTC,TRBV6-5,-,-,TRBJ1-2
CAWCHWDWGGAQPQHF,TGTGCCTGGTGTCATTGGGACTGGGGGGGGGCTCAGCCCCAGCATTTT,TRBV30,-,-,TRBJ1-5
CASSPGTSGSYEQYF,TGTGCCAGCAGCCCCGGGACTAGCGGATCCTACGAGCAGTACTTC,TRBV11-3,TRBD2,-,TRBJ2-7
CASSIASTGELFF,TGTGCCAGTAGTATAGCGAGCACCGGGGAGCTGTTTTTT,TRBV19,-,-,TRBJ2-2
CASSGGTSYEQYF,TGTGCCAGTAGTGGGGGCACCTCCTACGAGCAGTACTTC,TRBV19,-,-,TRBJ2-7
CASSQGRRSTDTQYF,TGCGCCAGCAGCCAAGGGCGGCGGAGTACAGATACGCAGTATTTT,TRBV4-3,-,-,TRBJ2-3
CASSNHLQGALPTF,TGTGCCAGCAGCAACCATCTCCAGGGGGCGCTTCCCACTTTT,TRBV7-9,TRBD1,-,TRBJ1-4
CASSLAGQGGYEQYF,TGTGCCAGCAGCTTAGCGGGACAGGGTGGCTACGAGCAGTACTTC,TRBV7-8,TRBD1,-,TRBJ2-7
CASSLPSYNEQFF,TGCGCCAGCAGCTTACCTAGCTACAATGAGCAGTTCTTC,TRBV5-1,-,-,TRBJ2-1
CASSPGTSHTLGETQYF,TGTGCCAGCAGCCCTGGGACTAGTCATACATTGGGAGAGACCCAGTACTTC,TRBV7-2,TRBD2,-,TRBJ2-5
CASSYGLLQETQYF,TGTGCCAGCAGTTACGGACTCTTACAAGAGACCCAGTACTTC,TRBV6-5,-,-,TRBJ2-5
CASSFVGANYGYTF,TGTGCCAGCAGTTTCGTCGGCGCCAACTATGGCTACACCTTC,TRBV27,-,once,TRBJ1-2
CAWRTGDYGANVLTF,TGTGCCTGGAGAACAGGGGACTATGGGGCCAACGTCCTGACTTTC,TRBV30,-,-,TRBJ2-6
CASSQVSYEQYF,TGTGCCAGCAGCCAAGTTAGCTACGAGCAGTACTTC,TRBV14,-,few,TRBJ2-7
CASSRTGAYEQYF,TGTGCCAGCAGTCGGACCGGGGCCTACGAGCAGTACTTC,TRBV7-9,-,few,TRBJ2-7
CARSGGLNEKLFF,TGCGCCAGGTCAGGGGGGTTAAATGAAAAACTGTTTTTT,TRBV10-1,TRBD1,-,TRBJ1-4
CASSLGDGRGEKLFF,TGTGCCAGCAGCTTAGGGGACGGCCGCGGGGAAAAACTGTTTTTT,TRBV7-2,-,few,TRBJ1-4
CATSVRTGSGYTF,TGTGCCACCAGCGTTCGGACAGGCTCCGGCTACACCTTC,TRBV15,TRBD1,-,TRBJ1-2
CASSIRLGSPQGQNIQYF,TGTGCCAGTAGTATAAGATTGGGGAGCCCCCAGGGCCAAAACATTCAGTACTTC,TRBV19,-,-,TRBJ2-4
CASRQGLAGPNEQFF,TGTGCCAGCAGGCAGGGACTAGCGGGACCCAATGAGCAGTTCTTC,TRBV2,TRBD2,-,TRBJ2-1
CASPRPLGNTIYF,TGTGCCAGTCCACGGCCGCTCGGAAACACCATATATTTT,TRBV19,-,once,TRBJ1-3
CASSIWSAAGHEQYF,TGTGCCAGTAGTATATGGTCCGCGGCTGGACACGAGCAGTACTTC,TRBV19,-,-,TRBJ2-7
CASSPPAGANTEAFF,TGTGCCAGCTCACCACCGGCAGGGGCGAACACTGAAGCTTTCTTT,TRBV18,-,-,TRBJ1-1
CASKGLAGVDEQFF,TGTGCCAGCAAGGGACTAGCGGGAGTCGATGAGCAGTTCTTC,TRBV7-2,TRBD2,-,TRBJ2-1
CASSFLRLTRWNEKLFF,TGTGCCAGCAGCTTCCTACGACTTACTCGGTGGAATGAAAAACTGTTTTTT,TRBV5-8,-,-,TRBJ1-4
CAIKDRVSHQPQHF,TGTGCCATCAAGGACAGGGTTTCCCATCAGCCCCAGCATTTT,TRBV10-3,TRBD1,-,TRBJ1-5
CASSLDFGQAGDYNEQFF,TGTGCCAGCAGCTTAGATTTCGGACAGGCGGGCGACTACAATGAGCAGTTCTTC,TRBV11-3,TRBD1,-,TRBJ2-1
CASSHLGAGELFF,TGCGCCAGCAGTCACCTCGGAGCTGGGGAGCTGTTTTTT,TRBV23-1,-,-,TRBJ2-2
CASSRGQPGSYEQYF,TGTGCCAGCAGCCGAGGCCAGCCAGGCTCCTACGAGCAGTACTTC,TRBV7-3,-,-,TRBJ2-7
CASSLGASGRGSYNEQFF,TGTGCCAGCAGCCTGGGGGCTAGCGGGAGAGGGTCCTACAATGAGCAGTTCTTC,TRBV7-3,TRBD2,-,TRBJ2-1
CASGFESSYNEQFF,TGTGCCAGCGGCTTCGAGAGCTCCTACAATGAGCAGTTCTTC,TRBV7-9,-,-,TRBJ2-1
CASTGGGFYGYTF,TGTGCCAGCACCGGGGGGGGATTCTATGGCTACACCTTC,TRBV11-2,-,-,TRBJ1-2
CASRQGTIGANVLTF,TGTGCCAGCAGGCAGGGGACGATTGGGGCCAACGTCCTGACTTTC,TRBV5-4,-,-,TRBJ2-6
CASSVGGGRDIQYF,TGTGCCAGCAGCGTAGGGGGAGGTAGGGACATTCAGTACTTC,TRBV9,-,-,TRBJ2-4
CASSLAPRGSGEKLFF,TGTGCCAGCAGCTTGGCCCCCAGGGGATCAGGAGAAAAACTGTTTTTT,TRBV5-4,-,-,TRBJ1-4
CASSFSTGVNTEAFF,TGTGCCAGCAGCTTCTCGACAGGGGTGAACACTGAAGCTTTCTTT,TRBV11-2,TRBD1,-,TRBJ1-1
CASSVRGNTEAFF,TGTGCCAGCAGCGTGAGGGGGAACACTGAAGCTTTCTTT,TRBV9,-,-,TRBJ1-1